A single sample is the source of the 21 T cell receptor beta chains below, sequenced in a study of naive and memory T cell subsets. The beta constant-region primer was an equimolar mix of two oligonucleotides covering TRBC1 and TRBC2. Four rounds of PCR amplified the ligated cDNA using nested alpha and beta constant-region primers plus SP2. TCRdb reprocessed the UMI-ligation and nested PCR reads with MiXCR, giving one entry per CDR3 protein. The data show tens of thousands of distinct CDR3 sequences, roughly 9.2% seen once. The sequencing input was naive CD8+ T cells from blood. The receptors were sampled from a human donor in good health.

This clonotype has ten or more counts. The CDR3 bases are TGTGCCAGCAGCCCCCTGGGGACAGACAATGAGCAGTTCTTC. This sequence encodes CASSPLGTDNEQFF. V usage is TRBV9 and J usage is TRBJ2-1; 7 bases are a match to TRBD1. Germline assignment: CDR1 SGDLS and CDR2 YYNGEE. The CDR3 loop spans 14 amino acids. V dropped 4 bases and J dropped 5; count of bases not matched to a gene: 6.

This clonotype was detected only a few times. J is TRBJ2-3 and V is TRBV20-1; the D gene is possibly TRBD2 (6 bases). V was clipped by 5 bases and J by 0 bases, with 15 bases between them. This CDR3 is built from 15 residues. Germline CDR1 and CDR2: DFQATT and SNEGSKA (reference sequence). CDR3: CSAYRDSASTDTQYF. The CDR3 DNA is TGCAGTGCTTACCGGGACTCGGCTAGCACAGATACGCAGTATTTT.

The sample holds many counts of this clonotype. The genes are TRBV28 and TRBJ2-7, with D tentatively TRBD1 or TRBD2 (5 bases each). Germline V lookup: CDR1 MDHEN, CDR2 SYDVKM. The CDR3 is 12 amino acids. With 7 bases removed from V and 2 bases from J, the gap between germline ends came to 9 bases. Here the CDR3 reads CASKGTTYEQYF. The CDR3 nucleotides read TGTGCCAGCAAGGGGACCACCTACGAGCAGTACTTC.

This clonotype appeared many times. The chain is built from TRBV10-3 and TRBJ2-7, with D unresolved. The CDR3 runs to 13 residues. Looked up from germline, CDR1 is ENHRY and CDR2 is SYGVKD. Trimming left V 6 bases short and J 0 bases short, with 9 bases between. The CDR3, as DNA: TGTGCCATCAGACCCGGAGCCTCCTACGAGCAGTACTTC. It encodes CAIRPGASYEQYF.

This clonotype was counted many times. The chain uses TRBV6-6 and TRBJ2-7; D is tentatively TRBD1 or TRBD2 (5 bases each). Germline-derived CDR1 and CDR2 are MNHNY and SVGAGI (reference sequence). The CDR3 loop spans 12 amino acids. Trimming stripped 5 bases from V and 3 bases from J, with 8 bases between. CDR3 sequence reads: CASSQGDYEQYF. The CDR3 DNA follows: TGTGCCAGCAGTCAGGGAGACTACGAGCAGTACTTC.

The chain has TRBV19 and TRBJ2-1; 10 nucleotides agree with TRBD2. Germline CDR1 and CDR2: LNHDA and SQIVND (reference sequence). The CDR3 runs 11 residues. This CDR3 reads CASGRGDEQFF. CDR3 in DNA: TGTGCGAGCGGGAGGGGCGATGAGCAGTTCTTC. Complete variable domain (other parts from reference TRBV19 and TRBJ2-1): DGGITQSPKYLFRKEGQNVTLSCEQNLNHDAMYWYRQDPGQGLRLIYYSQIVNDFQKGDIAEGYSVSREKKESFPLTVTSAQKNPTAFYLCASGRGDEQFFGPGTRLTVL.

As to this clonotype: Given a much more abundant clone one base away, this may be a read error. The chain joins TRBV11-1 to TRBJ2-7; the match to TRBD2 covers 8 bases. The trim removed 6 bases at V and 5 bases at J, leaving 9 bases unmatched. The CDR3 consists of 14 residues. CDR1 is SGHAT and CDR2 is FQDESV in the germline V gene (reference sequence). CDR3 bases: TGTGCCAGCAGATTAAGTCAGCGGGGGAACGAGCAGTACTTC. Translating it yields CASRLSQRGNEQYF. Full variable domain (rest looked up from reference TRBV11-1 and TRBJ2-7): EAEVAQSPRYKITEKSQAVAFWCDPISGHATLYWYRQILGQGPELLVQFQDESVVDDSQLPKDRFSAERLKGVDSTLKIQPAELGDSAMYLCASRLSQRGNEQYFGPGTRLTVT.

This clonotype turned up a few times. CDR3 DNA: TGTGCCTGGAGTGCGGACGCCCGGTGGACTGAAGCTTTCTTT. It yields the protein CAWSADARWTEAFF. This chain links TRBV30 with TRBJ1-1; no clear D gene. CDR1 GTSNPN and CDR2 SVGIG come from the germline V gene (reference sequence). The V gene lost 1 base and the J gene lost 5 bases, with 14 bases spanning the gap. This CDR3 has 14 residues.

This clonotype was seen repeatedly, ten times or more. This chain uses TRBV3-1 with TRBJ1-2; 7 positions match TRBD1. The CDR3 runs 14 residues. The germline CDR1 and CDR2 sequences are LGHDT and YNNKEL (reference sequence). V trimming: 5 bases; J trimming: 2 bases; junction bases outside the gene matches: 5. This CDR3 is CASSGDSLNYGYTF. CDR3 sequence (DNA): TGTGCCAGCAGCGGGGACAGTCTAAACTATGGCTACACCTTC.

The rearrangement links TRBV3-1 to TRBJ1-1, with D possibly being TRBD1 (6 bases). This CDR3 comprises 16 residues. V was trimmed by 1 base and J by 0 bases, leaving 12 bases between them. Germline V gives CDR1 LGHDT, CDR2 YNNKEL (reference sequence). In DNA, the CDR3 is TGTGCCAGCAGCCAAGCGTGGGGGGCCTTGAACACTGAAGCTTTCTTT. It encodes CASSQAWGALNTEAFF. The complete variable domain, with remaining parts taken from reference TRBV3-1 and TRBJ1-1, reads DTAVSQTPKYLVTQMGNDKSIKCEQNLGHDTMYWYKQDSKKFLKIMFSYNNKELIINETVPNRFSPKSPDKAHLNLHINSLELGDSAVYFCASSQAWGALNTEAFFGQGTRLTVV.

This clonotype was picked up many times. CDR3 residues: CASSFANGNEQFF. CDR3 nucleotides: TGTGCCAGCAGCTTTGCTAATGGGAATGAGCAGTTCTTC. This chain links TRBV5-4 with TRBJ2-1; D not certain. The germline V gene encodes CDR1 SGHNT and CDR2 YYREEE (reference sequence). CDR3 length: 13 residues. V was cut by 2 bases and J by 7 bases, with 10 bases left in between.

The V and J genes are TRBV13 and TRBJ1-4, with 9 bases identical to TRBD1. After removal of 4 bases from V and 8 bases from J, the junction contained 5 bases not matched to a gene. This CDR3 has 14 amino acids. CDR1 is PRHDT and CDR2 is FYEKMQ in the germline V gene (reference sequence). CDR3 sequence (DNA): TGTGCCAGCAGCTCATACGACAGGGGGGAAAAACTGTTTTTT. Its translation: CASSSYDRGEKLFF.

The chain employs TRBV4-1 and TRBJ2-7; weak D call: TRBD2 (6 bases). The CDR3 runs to 16 residues. Trimming left V 1 base short and J 0 bases short, with 13 bases between. CDR1 is MGHRA and CDR2 is YSYEKL in the germline V gene. CDR3 loop: CASSQVGGDTSYEQYF. CDR3 bases: TGCGCCAGCAGCCAAGTAGGAGGGGATACCTCCTACGAGCAGTACTTC.

V and J are TRBV28 and TRBJ2-1; possibly TRBD2 for D (6 bases). This CDR3 is 16 amino acids long. Germline loops: CDR1 MDHEN, CDR2 SYDVKM. Trimming stripped 3 bases from V and 1 base from J, with 13 bases between. CDR3 sequence: CASSLGLALSYNEQFF. CDR3 sequence (DNA): TGTGCCAGCAGTTTGGGGCTAGCGCTTTCCTACAATGAGCAGTTCTTC.

This clonotype was seen at least ten times. J is TRBJ2-1 and V is TRBV6-4; 7 positions agree with TRBD2. The length of the CDR3 is 12 residues. Germline-derived CDR1 and CDR2 are MRHNA and SNTAGT. V trimming: 8 bases; J trimming: 5 bases; junction bases outside the gene matches: 3. CDR3 in amino acids: CASRSGNNEQFF. The CDR3 DNA sequence: TGTGCCAGCCGGAGCGGGAACAATGAGCAGTTCTTC.

In this sample, this clonotype turned up a few times. The chain employs TRBV21-1 and TRBJ2-1; the D call in the table, TRBD2, was not verified against the DNA. TRBV21-1 is shown as a pseudogene. The CDR3 extends over 18 amino acids. Here the CDR3 reads CASSNPSVAGCPYNEQFF. CDR3 nucleotides: TGTGCCAGCAGCAATCCTTCTGTAGCGGGGTGCCCCTACAATGAGCAGTTCTTC.

The table lists this clonotype with a few counts. CDR3 nucleotides: TGCGCCAGCAGTCGACCTTTAAATAGGCTCTTAATCTGGGAGCAGTTCTTC. It specifies CASSRPLNRLLIWEQFF. The V and J genes are TRBV23-1 and TRBJ2-1; D remains unclear. TRBV23-1 is designated an ORF whose function remains uncertain. CDR3 size: 17 residues. Trimming took 4 bases from V and 10 from J, leaving 26 bases between them.

This clonotype has a count of ten or more. J is TRBJ2-1 and V is TRBV2, with D perhaps TRBD1 (5 bases). V lost 8 bases and J lost 10, with 21 bases in between. In germline, CDR1 is SNHLY, CDR2 FYNNEI. CDR3 length: 14 residues. The CDR3 DNA is TGTGCCAGCTTGGGGTATAGGGGTACGGCGGAGCAGTTCTTC. This codes for CASLGYRGTAEQFF.

The chain has TRBV6-5 and TRBJ2-1; a weak D match, TRBD2 (6 bases). The CDR3 runs to 17 residues. The germline V gene has CDR1 MNHEY and CDR2 SVGAGI. With 0 bases removed from V and 0 bases from J, the gap between germline ends came to 12 bases. CDR3 in amino acids: CASSYSFTSSSYNEQFF. The DNA of the CDR3 is TGTGCCAGCAGTTACTCGTTTACTAGCAGCTCCTACAATGAGCAGTTCTTC.

The rearrangement links TRBV19 to TRBJ1-1; D call uncertain. CDR3 length: 14 amino acids. Trimming shortened V by 5 bases and J by 0 bases, and 10 bases separated the two germline ends. Looked up from germline, CDR1 is LNHDA and CDR2 is SQIVND (reference sequence). As DNA, the CDR3 is TGTGCCAGTAGTGGTGGACGGATGAACACTGAAGCTTTCTTT. This gives the protein CASSGGRMNTEAFF.

Ten or more counts support this clonotype. The chain recombines TRBV20-1 with TRBJ1-2; 7 positions agree with TRBD1. Germline CDR1 is DFQATT and CDR2 is SNEGSKA (reference sequence). V was clipped by 0 bases and J by 3 bases; unmatched bases: 7. This CDR3 has 15 amino acids. The CDR3 nucleotides are TGCAGTGCTAGAGATCTACGGGACAGATACTATGGCTACACCTTC. Its protein product is CSARDLRDRYYGYTF.